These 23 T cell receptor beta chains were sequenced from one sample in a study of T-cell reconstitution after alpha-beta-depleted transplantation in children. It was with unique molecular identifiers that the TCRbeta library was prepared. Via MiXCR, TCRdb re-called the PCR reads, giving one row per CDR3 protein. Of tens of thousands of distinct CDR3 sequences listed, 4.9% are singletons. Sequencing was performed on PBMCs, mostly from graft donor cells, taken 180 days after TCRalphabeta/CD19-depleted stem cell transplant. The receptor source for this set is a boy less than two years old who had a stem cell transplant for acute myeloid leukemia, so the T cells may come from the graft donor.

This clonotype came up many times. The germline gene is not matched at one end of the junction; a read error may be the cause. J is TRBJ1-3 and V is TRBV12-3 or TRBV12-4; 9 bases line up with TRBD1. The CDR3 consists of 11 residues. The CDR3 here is CASSTGQGTRF. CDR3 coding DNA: TGTGCCAGCAGTACGGGACAGGGTACGAGGTTT.

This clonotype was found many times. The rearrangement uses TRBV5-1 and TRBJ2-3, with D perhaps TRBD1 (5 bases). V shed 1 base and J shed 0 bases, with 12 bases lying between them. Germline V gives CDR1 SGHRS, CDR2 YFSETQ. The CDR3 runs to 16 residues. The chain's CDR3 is CASSLTVDSSTDTQYF. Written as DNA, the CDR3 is TGCGCCAGCAGCTTGACGGTAGACAGTAGCACAGATACGCAGTATTTT.

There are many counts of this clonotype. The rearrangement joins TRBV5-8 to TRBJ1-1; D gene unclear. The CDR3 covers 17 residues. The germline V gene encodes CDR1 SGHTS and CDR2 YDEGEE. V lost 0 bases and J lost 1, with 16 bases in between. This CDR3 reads CASSLELKTSGNTEAFF. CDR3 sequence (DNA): TGTGCCAGCAGCTTGGAATTAAAGACATCGGGGAACACTGAAGCTTTCTTT.

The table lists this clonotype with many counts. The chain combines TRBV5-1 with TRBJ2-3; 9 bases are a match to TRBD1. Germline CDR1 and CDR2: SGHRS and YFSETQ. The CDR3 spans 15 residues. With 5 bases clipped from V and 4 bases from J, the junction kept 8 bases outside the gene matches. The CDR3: CASRTGQGYADTQYF. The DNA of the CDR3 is TGCGCCAGCAGAACGGGACAGGGTTACGCAGATACGCAGTATTTT. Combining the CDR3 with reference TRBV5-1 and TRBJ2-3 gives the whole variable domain KAGVTQTPRYLIKTRGQQVTLSCSPISGHRSVSWYQQTPGQGLQFLFEYFSETQRNKGNFPGRFSGRQFSNSRSEMNVSTLELGDSALYLCASRTGQGYADTQYFGPGTRLTVL.

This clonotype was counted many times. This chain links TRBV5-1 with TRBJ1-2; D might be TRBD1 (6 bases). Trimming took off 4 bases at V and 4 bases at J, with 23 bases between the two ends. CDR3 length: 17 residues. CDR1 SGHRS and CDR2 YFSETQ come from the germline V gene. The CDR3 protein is CASSPAGHEQGSYGYTF. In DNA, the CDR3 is TGCGCCAGCAGCCCCGCCGGGCATGAACAGGGTAGCTATGGCTACACCTTC.

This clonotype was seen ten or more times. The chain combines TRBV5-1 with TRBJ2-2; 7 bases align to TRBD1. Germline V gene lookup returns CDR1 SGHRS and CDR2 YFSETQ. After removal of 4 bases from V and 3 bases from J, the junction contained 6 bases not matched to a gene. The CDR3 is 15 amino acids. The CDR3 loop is CASSPSGQYTGELFF. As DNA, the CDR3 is TGCGCCAGCAGCCCATCGGGACAGTACACCGGGGAGCTGTTTTTT.

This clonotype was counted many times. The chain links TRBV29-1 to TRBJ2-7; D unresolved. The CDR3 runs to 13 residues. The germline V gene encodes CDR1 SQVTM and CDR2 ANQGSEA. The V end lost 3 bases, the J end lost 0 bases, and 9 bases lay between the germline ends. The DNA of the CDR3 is TGCAGCGTTGAGATTCCTAACTCCTACGAGCAGTACTTC. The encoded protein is CSVEIPNSYEQYF.

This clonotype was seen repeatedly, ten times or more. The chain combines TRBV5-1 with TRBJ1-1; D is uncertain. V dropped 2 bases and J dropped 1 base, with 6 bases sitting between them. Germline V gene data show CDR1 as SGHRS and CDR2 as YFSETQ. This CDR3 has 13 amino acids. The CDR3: CASSLYRNTEAFF. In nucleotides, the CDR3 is TGCGCCAGCAGCTTATACCGGAACACTGAAGCTTTCTTT.

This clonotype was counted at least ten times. CDR3 residues: CAISGTGEVGRTGELFF. CDR3 bases: TGTGCCATCAGCGGGACAGGGGAGGTCGGACGCACCGGGGAGCTGTTTTTT. The V gene is TRBV10-3, the J gene TRBJ2-2; 10 bases map to TRBD1. The CDR3 consists of 17 residues. Per germline, CDR1 ENHRY and CDR2 SYGVKD. V trimming: 6 bases; J trimming: 4 bases; junction bases outside the gene matches: 11.

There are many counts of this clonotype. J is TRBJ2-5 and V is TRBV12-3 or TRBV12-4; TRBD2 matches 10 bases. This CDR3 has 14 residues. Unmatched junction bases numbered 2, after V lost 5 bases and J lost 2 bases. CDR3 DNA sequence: TGTGCCAGCAGTGCACTAGCGGGGCAAGAGACCCAGTACTTC. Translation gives CASSALAGQETQYF.

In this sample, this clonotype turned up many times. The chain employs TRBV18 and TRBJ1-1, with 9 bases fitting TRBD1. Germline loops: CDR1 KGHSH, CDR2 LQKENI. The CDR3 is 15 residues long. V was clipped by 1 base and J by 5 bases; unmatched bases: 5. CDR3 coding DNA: TGTGCCAGCTCACCACGGGGACAGGGTCGGACTGAAGCTTTCTTT. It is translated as CASSPRGQGRTEAFF.

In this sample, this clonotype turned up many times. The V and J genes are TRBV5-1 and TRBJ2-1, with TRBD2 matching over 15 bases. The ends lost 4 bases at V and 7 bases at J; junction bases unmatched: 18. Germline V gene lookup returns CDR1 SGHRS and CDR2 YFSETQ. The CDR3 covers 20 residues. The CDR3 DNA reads TGCGCCAGCAGCGTCATCTCTACCCGATCAGGACTAGCGGGGGGGAATGAGCAGTTCTTC. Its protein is CASSVISTRSGLAGGNEQFF.

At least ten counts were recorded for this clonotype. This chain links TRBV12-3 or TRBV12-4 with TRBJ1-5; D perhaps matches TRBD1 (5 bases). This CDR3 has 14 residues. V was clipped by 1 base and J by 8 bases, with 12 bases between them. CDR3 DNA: TGTGCCAGCAGTTTAGGGGGCCGACTTGAGCCCCAGCATTTT. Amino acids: CASSLGGRLEPQHF.

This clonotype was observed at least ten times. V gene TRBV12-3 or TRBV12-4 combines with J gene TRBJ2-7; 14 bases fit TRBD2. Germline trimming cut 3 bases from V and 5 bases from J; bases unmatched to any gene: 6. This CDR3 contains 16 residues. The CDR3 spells CASSLGLAGVENEQYF. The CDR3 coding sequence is TGTGCCAGCAGTTTGGGACTAGCGGGGGTAGAAAACGAGCAGTACTTC.

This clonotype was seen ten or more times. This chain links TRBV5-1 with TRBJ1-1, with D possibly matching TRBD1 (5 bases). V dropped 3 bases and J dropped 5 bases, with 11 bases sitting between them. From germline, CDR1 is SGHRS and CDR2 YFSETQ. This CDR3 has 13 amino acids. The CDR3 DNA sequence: TGCGCCAGCAGCTGGGGCAGGACTACTGAAGCTTTCTTT. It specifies CASSWGRTTEAFF.

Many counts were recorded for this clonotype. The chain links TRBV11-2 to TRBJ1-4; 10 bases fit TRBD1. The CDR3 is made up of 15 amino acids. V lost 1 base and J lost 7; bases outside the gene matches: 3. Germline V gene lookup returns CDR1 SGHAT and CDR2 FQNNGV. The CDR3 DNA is TGTGCCAGCAGCTTAGGGGGGACAGGGGCTGAAAAACTGTTTTTT. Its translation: CASSLGGTGAEKLFF.

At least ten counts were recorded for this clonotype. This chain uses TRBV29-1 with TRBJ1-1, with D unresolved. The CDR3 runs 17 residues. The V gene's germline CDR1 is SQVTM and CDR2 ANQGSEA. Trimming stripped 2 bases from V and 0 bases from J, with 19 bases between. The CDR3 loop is CSVERTKGTLMNTEAFF. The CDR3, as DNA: TGCAGCGTTGAAAGGACGAAAGGCACCCTAATGAACACTGAAGCTTTCTTT.

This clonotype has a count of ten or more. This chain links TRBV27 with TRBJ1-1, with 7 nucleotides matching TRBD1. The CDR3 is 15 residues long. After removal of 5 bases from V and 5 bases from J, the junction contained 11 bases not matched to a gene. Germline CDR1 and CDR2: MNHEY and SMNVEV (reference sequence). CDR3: CASSHLQGRRTEAFF. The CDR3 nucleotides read TGTGCCAGCAGTCACCTACAGGGGAGGAGAACTGAAGCTTTCTTT.

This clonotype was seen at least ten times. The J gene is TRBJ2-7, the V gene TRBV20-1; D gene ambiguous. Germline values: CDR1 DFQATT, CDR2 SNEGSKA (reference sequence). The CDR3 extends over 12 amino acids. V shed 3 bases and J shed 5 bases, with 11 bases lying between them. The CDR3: CSASQPRHEQYF. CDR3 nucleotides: TGCAGTGCTAGTCAACCGAGGCACGAGCAGTACTTC.

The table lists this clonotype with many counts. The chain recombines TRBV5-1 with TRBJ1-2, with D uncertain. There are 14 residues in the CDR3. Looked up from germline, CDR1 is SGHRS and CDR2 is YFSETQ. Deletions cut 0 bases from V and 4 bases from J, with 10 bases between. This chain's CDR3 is CASSLGHKFYGYTF. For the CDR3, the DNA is TGCGCCAGCAGCTTGGGACACAAATTCTATGGCTACACCTTC.

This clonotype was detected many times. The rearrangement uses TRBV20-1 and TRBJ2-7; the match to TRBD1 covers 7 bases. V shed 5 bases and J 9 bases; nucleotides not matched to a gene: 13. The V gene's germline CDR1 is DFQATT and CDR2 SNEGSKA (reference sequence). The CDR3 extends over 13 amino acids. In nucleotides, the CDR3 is TGCAGTGCTGATCCGGGACAGAGATTCGGGCAGTACGTC. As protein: CSADPGQRFGQYV.

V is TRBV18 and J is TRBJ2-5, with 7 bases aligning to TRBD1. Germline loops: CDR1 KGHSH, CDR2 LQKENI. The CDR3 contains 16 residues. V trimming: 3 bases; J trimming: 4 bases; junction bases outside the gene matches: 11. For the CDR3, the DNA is TGTGCCAGCTCACCCAACATTCACAGGGGTGCAGAGACCCAGTACTTC. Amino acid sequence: CASSPNIHRGAETQYF.

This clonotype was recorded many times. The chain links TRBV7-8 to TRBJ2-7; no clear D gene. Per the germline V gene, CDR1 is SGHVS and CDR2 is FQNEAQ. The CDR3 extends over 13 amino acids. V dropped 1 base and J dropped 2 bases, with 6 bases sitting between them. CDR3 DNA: TGTGCCAGCAGCTTAGGTGGGACCTACGAGCAGTACTTC. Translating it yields CASSLGGTYEQYF. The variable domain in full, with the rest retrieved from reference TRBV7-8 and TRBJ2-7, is GAGVSQSPRYKVAKRGQDVALRCDPISGHVSLFWYQQALGQGPEFLTYFQNEAQLDKSGLPSDRFFAERPEGSVSTLKIQRTQQEDSAVYLCASSLGGTYEQYFGPGTRLTVT.